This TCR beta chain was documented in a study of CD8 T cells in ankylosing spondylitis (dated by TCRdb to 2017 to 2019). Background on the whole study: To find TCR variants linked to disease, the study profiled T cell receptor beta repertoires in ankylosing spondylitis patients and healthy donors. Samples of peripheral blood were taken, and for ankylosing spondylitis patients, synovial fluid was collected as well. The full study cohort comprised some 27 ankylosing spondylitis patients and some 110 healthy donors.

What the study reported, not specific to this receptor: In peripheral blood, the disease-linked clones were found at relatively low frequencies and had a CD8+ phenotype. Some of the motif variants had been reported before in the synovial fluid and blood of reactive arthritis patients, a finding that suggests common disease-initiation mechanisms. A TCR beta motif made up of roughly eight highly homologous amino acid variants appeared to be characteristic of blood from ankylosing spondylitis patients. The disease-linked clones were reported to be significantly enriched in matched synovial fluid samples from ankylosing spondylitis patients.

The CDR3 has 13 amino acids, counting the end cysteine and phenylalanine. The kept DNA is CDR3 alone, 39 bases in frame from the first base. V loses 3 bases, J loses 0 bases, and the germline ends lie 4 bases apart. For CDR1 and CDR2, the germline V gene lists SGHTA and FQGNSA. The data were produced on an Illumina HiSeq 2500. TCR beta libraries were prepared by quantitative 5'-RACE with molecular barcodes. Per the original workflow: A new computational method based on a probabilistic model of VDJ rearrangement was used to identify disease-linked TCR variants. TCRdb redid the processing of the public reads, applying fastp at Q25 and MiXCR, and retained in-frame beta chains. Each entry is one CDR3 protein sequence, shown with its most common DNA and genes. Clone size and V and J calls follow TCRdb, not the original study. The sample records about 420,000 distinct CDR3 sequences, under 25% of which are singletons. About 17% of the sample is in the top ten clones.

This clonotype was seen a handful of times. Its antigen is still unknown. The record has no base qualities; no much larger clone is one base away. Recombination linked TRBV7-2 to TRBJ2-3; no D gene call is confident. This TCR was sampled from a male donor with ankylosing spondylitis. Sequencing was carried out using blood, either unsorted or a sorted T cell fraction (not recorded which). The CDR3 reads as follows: CASSFISTDTQYF. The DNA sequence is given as TGTGCCAGCAGCTTTATCAGCACAGATACGCAGTATTTT.